This T cell receptor beta chain was identified during a study of T cells in Graves' hyperthyroidism and ophthalmopathy (dated by TCRdb to the late 2010s). Background on the whole study: Peripheral blood samples were taken at initial diagnosis, before any treatment was given. TCR V-J signatures able to tell the groups apart were searched for in a discovery cohort of around 95 patients, of whom around 43 had Graves' ophthalmopathy and 57 had stable Graves' hyperthyroidism. Prospective prediction of ophthalmopathy was tested in an independent validation cohort of approximately 19 hyperthyroidism patients and around 16 patients who later progressed to ophthalmopathy. The 95 to 100 discovery patients were divided at random into training and test sets in a 7:3 ratio. In several Graves' hyperthyroidism patients, the study also compared T-cell repertoires from thyroid tissue with T-cell repertoires from blood. Following sampling, methimazole starting at 30 mg daily was given to hyperthyroidism patients, and high-dose intravenous methylprednisolone was given to ophthalmopathy patients. The paper reports TCR Vbeta CDR3 sequencing of 130 to 150 peripheral blood samples: 43 ophthalmopathy, fewer than 80 hyperthyroidism and around 17 progressor patients.

The cysteine opens and the phenylalanine closes a CDR3 of 15 amino acids. CDR3 DNA only is kept here, 45 bases in frame from base 1. Deletion took 5 bases off V and 2 bases off J, with a span of 10 bases between the germline ends. The paper as a whole reports these results and caveats: A 13 V-J signature model separated ophthalmopathy from stable hyperthyroidism, with over 85% sensitivity and around 84% specificity in cross-validation and 80%/75% in testing. In validation, progression to ophthalmopathy was predicted by the model with 70% to 71% sensitivity and 72% to 85% specificity, a median of 6.5 months before onset. Sample size was not statistically predetermined, and blinding of investigators to group allocation was not performed. Most expanded thyroid clonotypes (frequency above 0.001) were also found in blood, which suggests that blood repertoires may mirror thyroid immune responses.

The TCR beta CDR3 regions were amplified from RNA transcripts. For the first round of RT-PCR on the TCR CDR3, the HTBI primer set was used together with the Qiagen OneStep RT-PCR kit. Libraries were constructed in a second round of multiplex PCR, after which size selection and purification were performed. Libraries were sequenced paired-end with 100 bp reads on an Illumina HiSeq2000. In the original analysis: SOAPnuke was used to process the raw data, removing reads that contained adapters or uncalled bases, had a mean Phred below 15, or lacked an exact match to the constant primer or identifier. COPE v1.2.5 was used to merge the high-quality paired reads, and each unique nucleotide sequence was defined as a clonotype. MiTCR v1.1 was used to align the clonotypes against IMGT TRBV, TRBD and TRBJ reference segments. Analysis was restricted to V-J combinations with a frequency above 0.0001, which covered 98% to 99.2% of repertoires. The TCS score was defined as the ratio of F50 (clonal expansion) to E x V (chaos), calculated using BLOSUM62-based TCRdist between CDR3 peptides within each V-J. Welch's t-statistics and random forest reduced some 510 V-J features to 13, which were used in a naive Bayes classifier (R e1071). TCRdb applied fastp at Q25 and MiXCR to the public reads, then kept only in-frame beta chains. Entries that share a CDR3 protein sequence are merged under the most common genes and DNA. The V and J calls here are based on TCRdb, not the publication. This sample is represented by about 270,000 distinct CDR3 sequences; roughly 22% of them were singletons. The ten largest clonotypes hold roughly 60% of the sample.

This clonotype was seen more than once but under ten times. Its antigen is currently not known. Nothing much larger sits one base from this clone, and base qualities are not available. Ophthalmopathy patients had moderately to severely active disease, Clinical Activity Score of at least 3, NOSPECS grade of at least 4, and duration under 3 months. Patients with uncontrolled infections, other autoimmune diseases, pregnancy or lactation were excluded. Diagnoses relied on clinical symptoms, serum thyroxine and TRAb, thyroid ultrasound and orbital computed tomography. PBMCs were separated from 10 ml of fresh peripheral blood using Ficoll-Paque density gradient centrifugation. Total RNA was extracted with Trizol reagent, and quality was checked on an Agilent 2100 Bioanalyzer.

Sequencing was performed on blood. The V gene is TRBV12-3 or TRBV12-4 and the J gene is TRBJ2-6; the D gene is perhaps TRBD1, from 5 matching bases. The receptor comes from a young man with Graves' ophthalmopathy. The nucleotide sequence is TGTGCCAGCAGTGACCAGGGAACTGGGGCCAACGTCCTGACTTTC. Its protein reads: CASSDQGTGANVLTF.